This T cell receptor (beta chain) was recovered during a study of T cell responses to AZD1222 COVID-19 vaccine. About this clone itself: The antigen remains undetermined.

This table comes from immunoSEQ multiplex PCR, and its TCRdb copy is limited to in-frame clones, with some not included. The repertoire holds roughly 150,000 clones, 92% seen once, with around 3.5% in the top ten. Findings of the study overall: The donors showed a predominance of white British ancestry and of females, with possible underestimation of clonal diversity. Unmutated regions of variants are reportedly targeted by nearly half of spike-specific TCRs.

Sequenced here: peripheral blood, sampled 28 days after the second AZD1222 dose. The sequence derives from an adult who received the AZD1222 COVID-19 vaccine.

The CDR3 sequence: CASSLDPTYGYTF. DNA for the CDR3: TGTGCCAGCAGCCTCGACCCAACCTATGGCTACACCTTC. The genes are TRBV7-8 and TRBJ1-2; D is ambiguous. V dropped 5 bases and J dropped 4 bases, with 11 bases sitting between them. The CDR3 contains 13 residues. Looked up from germline, CDR1 is SGHVS and CDR2 is FQNEAQ.